The clone carrying this T cell receptor (beta chain) was seen at least ten times. Its specificity is unknown. This sample was taken from a study of T cells in Graves' hyperthyroidism and ophthalmopathy. Orbital computed tomography, thyroid ultrasound, serum thyroxine and TRAb, and clinical symptoms together informed the diagnoses. Overall study results and limits: Separating ophthalmopathy from stable hyperthyroidism was achieved by a 13 V-J model. The model anticipated ophthalmopathy a median about six months pre-onset. Most thyroid clonotypes with frequency above 0.001 were detected in blood.

V shed 0 bases, J shed 7 bases, and the junction held 4 bases outside the gene matches. Per germline, CDR1 MGHRA and CDR2 YSYEKL. CDR3 length equals 15 residues. TCR beta CDR3 sequences were amplified from RNA transcripts. Researchers ran a first-round RT-PCR on the TCR CDR3 using the HTBI primer set. TCRdb used MiXCR to reprocess the multiplex PCR reads, holding one entry per CDR3 protein. The sample records roughly 500,000 distinct CDR3 sequences, roughly 50% being singletons. The specimen was peripheral blood or thyroid tissue (not recorded which). The chain is built from TRBV4-1 and TRBJ1-5, with 9 positions matching TRBD1. This TCR was sampled from an adult woman with Graves' disease, either hyperthyroidism or ophthalmopathy (not recorded which). DNA of the CDR3: TGCGCCAGCAGCCAAGAGCAGGACAGGGGACAGCCCCAGCATTTT. Protein sequence: CASSQEQDRGQPQHF.